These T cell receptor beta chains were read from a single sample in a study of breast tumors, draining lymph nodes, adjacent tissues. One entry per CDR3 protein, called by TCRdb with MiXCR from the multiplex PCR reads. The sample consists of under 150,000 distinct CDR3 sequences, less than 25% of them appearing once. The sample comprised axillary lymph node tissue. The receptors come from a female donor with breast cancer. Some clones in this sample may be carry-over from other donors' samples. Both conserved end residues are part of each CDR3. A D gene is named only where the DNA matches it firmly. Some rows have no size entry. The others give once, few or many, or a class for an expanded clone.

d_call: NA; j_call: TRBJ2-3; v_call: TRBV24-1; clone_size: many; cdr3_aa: CATSDLKAGVTDTQYF; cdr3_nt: TGTGCCACCAGTGATTTGAAGGCAGGGGTCACAGATACGCAGTATTTT
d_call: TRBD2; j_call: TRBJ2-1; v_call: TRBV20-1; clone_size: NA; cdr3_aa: CSAPSWGLAGGSSYNEQFF; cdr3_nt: TGCAGTGCTCCCTCGTGGGGGCTAGCGGGAGGGAGCTCCTACAATGAGCAGTTCTTC
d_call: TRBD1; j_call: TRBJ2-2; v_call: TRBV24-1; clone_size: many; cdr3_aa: CATSDLGDSLSGELFF; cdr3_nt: TGTGCCACCAGTGATTTGGGGGACAGCCTTAGCGGGGAGCTGTTTTTT
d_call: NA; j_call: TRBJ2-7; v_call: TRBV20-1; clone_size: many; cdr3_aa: CSARMGEPYEQYF; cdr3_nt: TGCAGTGCTAGGATGGGGGAGCCTTACGAGCAGTACTTC
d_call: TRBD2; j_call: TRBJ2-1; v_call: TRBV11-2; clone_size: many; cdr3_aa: CASSLGTSGRHEQFF; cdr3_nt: TGTGCCAGCAGCTTAGGGACTAGCGGGAGGCATGAGCAGTTCTTC
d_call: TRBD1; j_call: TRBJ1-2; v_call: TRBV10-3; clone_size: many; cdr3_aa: CAIREDREDYGYTF; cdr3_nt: TGTGCCATCAGAGAGGACAGGGAGGACTATGGCTACACCTTC
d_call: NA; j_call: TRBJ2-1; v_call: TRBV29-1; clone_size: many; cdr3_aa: CSCGRASPYNEQFF; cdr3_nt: TGCAGCTGCGGTAGGGCGAGCCCCTACAATGAGCAGTTCTTC
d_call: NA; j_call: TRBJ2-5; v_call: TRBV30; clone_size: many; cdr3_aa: CAWSTYGGTQETQYF; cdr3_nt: TGTGCCTGGAGTACGTACGGCGGAACCCAAGAGACCCAGTACTTC
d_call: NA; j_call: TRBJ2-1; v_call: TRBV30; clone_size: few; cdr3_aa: CAWSVIDNEQFF; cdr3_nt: TGTGCCTGGAGTGTGATCGACAATGAGCAGTTCTTC
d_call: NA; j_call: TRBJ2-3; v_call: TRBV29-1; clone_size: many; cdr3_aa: CSAFQGTRTDTQYF; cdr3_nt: TGCAGCGCCTTTCAGGGGACCCGCACAGATACGCAGTATTTT
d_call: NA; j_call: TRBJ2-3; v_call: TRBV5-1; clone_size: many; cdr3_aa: CASSLNQGLDSTDTQYF; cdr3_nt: TGCGCCAGCAGCTTGAATCAGGGGTTGGATAGCACAGATACGCAGTATTTT
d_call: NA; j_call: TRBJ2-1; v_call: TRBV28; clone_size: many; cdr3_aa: CASSRYNEQFF; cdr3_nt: TGTGCCAGCAGTCGATACAATGAGCAGTTCTTC
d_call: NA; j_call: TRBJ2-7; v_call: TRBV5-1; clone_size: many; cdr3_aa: CASSLDGLYEQYF; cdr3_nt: TGCGCCAGCAGCTTGGATGGGCTTTACGAGCAGTACTTC
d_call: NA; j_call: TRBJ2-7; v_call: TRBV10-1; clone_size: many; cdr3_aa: CASSDPTRGGYEQYF; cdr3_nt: TGCGCCAGCAGTGACCCCACTCGCGGTGGTTACGAGCAGTACTTC
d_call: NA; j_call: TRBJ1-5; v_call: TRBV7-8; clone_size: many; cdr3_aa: CASSPSGLRNNQPQHF; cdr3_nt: TGTGCCAGCAGCCCAAGTGGTCTCCGGAACAATCAGCCCCAGCATTTT
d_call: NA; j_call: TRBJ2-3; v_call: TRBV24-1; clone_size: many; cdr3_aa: CAAPRVRPGLSTDTQYF; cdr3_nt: TGTGCCGCCCCTAGGGTCCGTCCGGGACTTTCAACAGATACGCAGTATTTT
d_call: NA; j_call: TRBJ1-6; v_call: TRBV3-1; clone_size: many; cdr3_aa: CASSQGGNSPLHF; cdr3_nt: TGTGCCAGCAGCCAAGGTGGGAATTCACCCCTCCACTTT
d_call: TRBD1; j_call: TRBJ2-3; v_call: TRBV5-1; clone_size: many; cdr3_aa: CASSYTGGTSTDTQYF; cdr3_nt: TGCGCCAGCAGCTATACAGGGGGCACAAGCACAGATACGCAGTATTTT
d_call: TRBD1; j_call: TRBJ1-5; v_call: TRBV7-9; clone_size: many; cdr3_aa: CASSLGTGESNQPQHF; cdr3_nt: TGTGCCAGCAGCTTAGGGACAGGGGAAAGCAATCAGCCCCAGCATTTT
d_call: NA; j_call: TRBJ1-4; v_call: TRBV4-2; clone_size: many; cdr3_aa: CASSHKRTDTGEKLFF; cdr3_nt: TGTGCCAGCAGCCATAAAAGGACAGACACAGGGGAAAAACTGTTTTTT
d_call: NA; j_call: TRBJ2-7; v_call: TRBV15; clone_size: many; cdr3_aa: CATSRRERRLEQYF; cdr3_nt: TGTGCCACCAGCAGGAGGGAAAGACGGTTGGAGCAGTACTTC
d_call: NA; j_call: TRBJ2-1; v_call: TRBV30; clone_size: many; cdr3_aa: CAWSWGFMEQFF; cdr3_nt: TGTGCCTGGAGTTGGGGCTTTATGGAGCAGTTCTTC
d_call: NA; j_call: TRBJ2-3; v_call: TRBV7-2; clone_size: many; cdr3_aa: CASSWTGTTDTQYF; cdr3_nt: TGTGCCAGCAGTTGGACGGGAACCACAGATACGCAGTATTTT
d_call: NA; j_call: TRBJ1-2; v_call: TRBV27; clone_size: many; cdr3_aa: CASSLQGRNYGYTF; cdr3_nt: TGTGCCAGCAGTTTACAGGGCAGAAACTATGGCTACACCTTC
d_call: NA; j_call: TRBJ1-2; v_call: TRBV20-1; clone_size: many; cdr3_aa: CSARDGASGGYTF; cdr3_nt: TGCAGTGCTAGAGATGGGGCTTCAGGAGGCTACACCTTC
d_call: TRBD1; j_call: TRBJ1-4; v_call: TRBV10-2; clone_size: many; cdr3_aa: CASTGGVGEKLFF; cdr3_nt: TGCGCCAGCACAGGGGGCGTAGGAGAAAAACTGTTTTTT
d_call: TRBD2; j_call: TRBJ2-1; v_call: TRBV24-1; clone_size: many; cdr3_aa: CATSDKPFGLAGATYNEQFF; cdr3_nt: TGTGCCACCAGTGACAAACCGTTTGGACTAGCGGGAGCTACATACAATGAGCAGTTCTTC
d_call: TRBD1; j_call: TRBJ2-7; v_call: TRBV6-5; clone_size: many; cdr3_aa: CASSPTGENEQYF; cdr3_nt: TGTGCCAGCAGCCCGACAGGGGAAAACGAGCAGTACTTC
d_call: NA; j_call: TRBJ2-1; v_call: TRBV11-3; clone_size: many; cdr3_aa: CASSLRVGEQFF; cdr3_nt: TGTGCCAGCAGCTTACGAGTCGGTGAGCAGTTCTTC
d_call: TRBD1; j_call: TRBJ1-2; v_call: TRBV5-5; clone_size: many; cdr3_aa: CASSLGPRGQRGYTF; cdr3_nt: TGTGCCAGCAGCTTGGGGCCCAGGGGGCAGCGTGGCTACACCTTC
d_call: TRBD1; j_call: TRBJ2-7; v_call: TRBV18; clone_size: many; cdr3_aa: CASSPTGAVNEQYF; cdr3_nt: TGTGCCAGCTCACCGACAGGGGCAGTGAACGAGCAGTACTTC
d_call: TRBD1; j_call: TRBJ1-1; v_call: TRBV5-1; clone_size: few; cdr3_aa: CASSADRGRFEAFF; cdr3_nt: TGCGCCAGCAGCGCAGACAGGGGGCGGTTTGAAGCTTTCTTT
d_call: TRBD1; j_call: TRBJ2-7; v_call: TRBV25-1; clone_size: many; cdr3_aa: CASSIQGTSYEQYF; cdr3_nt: TGTGCCAGCAGTATACAGGGGACCTCCTACGAGCAGTACTTC
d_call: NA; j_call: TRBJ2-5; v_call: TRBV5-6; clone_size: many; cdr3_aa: CASSLRGQETQYF; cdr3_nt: TGTGCCAGCAGCTTACGGGGCCAAGAGACCCAGTACTTC
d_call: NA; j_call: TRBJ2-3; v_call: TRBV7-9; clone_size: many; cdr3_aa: CASSLGASGTDTQYF; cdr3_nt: TGTGCCAGCAGCTTAGGAGCTAGCGGCACAGATACGCAGTATTTT
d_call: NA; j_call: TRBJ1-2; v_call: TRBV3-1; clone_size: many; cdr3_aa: CASSQTGAVGYTF; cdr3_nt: TGTGCCAGCAGCCAGACAGGAGCCGTGGGCTACACCTTC
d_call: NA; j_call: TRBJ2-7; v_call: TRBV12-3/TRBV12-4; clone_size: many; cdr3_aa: CASSRRQVGEQYF; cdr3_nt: TGTGCCAGCAGCCGACGACAAGTGGGAGAGCAGTACTTC
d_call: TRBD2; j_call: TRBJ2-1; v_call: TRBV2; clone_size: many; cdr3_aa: CASSGLARYNEQFF; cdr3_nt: TGTGCCAGCAGCGGACTAGCGCGCTACAATGAGCAGTTCTTC
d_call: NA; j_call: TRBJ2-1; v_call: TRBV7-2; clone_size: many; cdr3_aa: CASSALETGRSSYNEQFF; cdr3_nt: TGTGCCAGCAGCGCCTTAGAGACGGGCCGGAGCTCCTACAATGAGCAGTTCTTC
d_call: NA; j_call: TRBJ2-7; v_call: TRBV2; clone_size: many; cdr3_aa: CASSPGTDPFYEQYF; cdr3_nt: TGTGCCAGCAGCCCCGGGACCGACCCCTTCTACGAGCAGTACTTC
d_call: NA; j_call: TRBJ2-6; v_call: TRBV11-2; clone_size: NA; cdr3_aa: CASRGGASGANVLTF; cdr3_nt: TGTGCCAGCAGGGGGGGGGCCTCTGGGGCCAACGTCCTGACTTTC
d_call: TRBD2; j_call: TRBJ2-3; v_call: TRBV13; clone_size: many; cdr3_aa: CASSQTTFRLAGFTDTQYF; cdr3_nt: TGTGCCAGCAGCCAGACAACATTTCGACTAGCGGGTTTCACAGATACGCAGTATTTT
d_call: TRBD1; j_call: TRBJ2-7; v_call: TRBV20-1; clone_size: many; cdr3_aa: CSASAGTGTREYF; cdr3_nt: TGCAGTGCTAGCGCCGGGACAGGGACCAGGGAGTACTTC
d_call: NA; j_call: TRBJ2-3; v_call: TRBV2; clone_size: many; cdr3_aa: CASSVSVTTDTQYF; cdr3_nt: TGTGCCAGCAGCGTGTCGGTGACCACAGATACGCAGTATTTT
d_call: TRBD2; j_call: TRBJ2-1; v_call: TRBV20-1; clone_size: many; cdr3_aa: CSARAGTSGTYEQFF; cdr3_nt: TGCAGTGCTAGAGCTGGGACTAGCGGGACCTATGAGCAGTTCTTC
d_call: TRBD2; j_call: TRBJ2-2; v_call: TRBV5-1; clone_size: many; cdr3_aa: CASSFNPAGVSYTGELFF; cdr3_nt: TGCGCCAGCAGCTTTAATCCAGCGGGAGTGTCGTACACCGGGGAGCTGTTTTTT
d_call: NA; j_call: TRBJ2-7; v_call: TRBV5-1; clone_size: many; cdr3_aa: CASSLLGSPPYEQYF; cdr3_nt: TGCGCCAGCAGCTTGTTGGGGTCGCCCCCCTACGAGCAGTACTTC